This paragraph reports one TCR beta chain. Its antigen is not identified. The data are from a study of CD8+ T cells in alopecia areata. Across the study: Patients in the treated group were given tofacitinib by mouth, 5 to 10 mg twice a day.

This CDR3 is 17 amino acids long. J lost 5 bases, V lost 2 bases, and 13 bases had no gene match. The germline V gene has CDR1 SQVTM and CDR2 ANQGSEA. Punch biopsies of lesional scalp, plus peripheral blood, were taken from alopecia areata patients. As the sequencing template, cDNA was produced by extracting RNA and reverse transcribing it. Produced via immunoSEQ multiplex PCR; TCRdb's table is partial and in-frame only. The sample yields around 140,000 clones, 87% seen once. The study, taken as a whole, reports: With patients, TCR sharing proved less clear than in mice, a difference possibly related to HLA. There were also resident alphabeta T cells of normal skin sequenced in scalp samples.

The chain carries TRBV29-1 and TRBJ2-1; 9 bases map to TRBD1. Sequenced here: CD8+ T cells sorted from blood, sampled at week 0. This receptor was taken from a human donor with alopecia areata. As DNA, the CDR3 is TGCAGCGTTGAATCACAGGGGGCGGGTCGAGGCGACAATGAGCAGTTCTTC. This translates into CSVESQGAGRGDNEQFF.